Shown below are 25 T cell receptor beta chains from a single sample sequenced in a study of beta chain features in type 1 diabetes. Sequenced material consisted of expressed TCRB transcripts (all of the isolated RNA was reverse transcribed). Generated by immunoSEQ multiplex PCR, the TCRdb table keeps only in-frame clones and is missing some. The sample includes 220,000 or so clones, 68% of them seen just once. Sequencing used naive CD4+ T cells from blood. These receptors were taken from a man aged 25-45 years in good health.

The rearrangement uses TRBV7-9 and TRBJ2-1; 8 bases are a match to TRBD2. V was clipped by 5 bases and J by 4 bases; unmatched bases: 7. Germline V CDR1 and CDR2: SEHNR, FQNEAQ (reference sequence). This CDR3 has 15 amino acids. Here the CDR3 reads CASSEGGGMYNEQFF. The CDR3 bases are TGTGCCAGCAGCGAAGGCGGGGGGATGTACAATGAGCAGTTCTTC.

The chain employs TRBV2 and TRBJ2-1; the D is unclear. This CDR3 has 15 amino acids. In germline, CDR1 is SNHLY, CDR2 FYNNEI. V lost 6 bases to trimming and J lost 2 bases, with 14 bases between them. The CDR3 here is CASRPSGLAYNEQFF. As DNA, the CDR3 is TGTGCCAGCAGGCCGAGTGGCCTCGCCTACAATGAGCAGTTCTTC.

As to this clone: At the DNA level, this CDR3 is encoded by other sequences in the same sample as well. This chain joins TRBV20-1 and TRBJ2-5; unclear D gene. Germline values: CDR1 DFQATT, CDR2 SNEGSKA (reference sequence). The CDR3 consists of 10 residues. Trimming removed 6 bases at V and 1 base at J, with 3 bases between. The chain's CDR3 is CSAPQETQYF. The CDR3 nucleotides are TGCAGTGCGCCCCAAGAGACCCAGTACTTC.

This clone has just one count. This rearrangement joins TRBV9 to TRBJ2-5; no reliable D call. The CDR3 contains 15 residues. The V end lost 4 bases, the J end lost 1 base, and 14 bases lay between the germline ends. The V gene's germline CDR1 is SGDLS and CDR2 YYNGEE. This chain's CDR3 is CASSPTFGVQETQYF. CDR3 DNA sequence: TGTGCCAGCAGCCCGACATTTGGGGTCCAAGAGACCCAGTACTTC.

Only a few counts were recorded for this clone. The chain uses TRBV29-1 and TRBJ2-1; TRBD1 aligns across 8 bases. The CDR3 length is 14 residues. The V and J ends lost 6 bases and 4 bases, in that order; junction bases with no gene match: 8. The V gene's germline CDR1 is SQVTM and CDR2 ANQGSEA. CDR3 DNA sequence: TGCAGCGTCGAGGGGGACAGGCGATACAATGAGCAGTTCTTC. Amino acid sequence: CSVEGDRRYNEQFF.

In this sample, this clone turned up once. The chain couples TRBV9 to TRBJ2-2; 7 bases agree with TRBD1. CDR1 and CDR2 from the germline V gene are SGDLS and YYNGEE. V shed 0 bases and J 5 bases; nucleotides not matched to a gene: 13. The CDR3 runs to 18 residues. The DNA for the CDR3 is TGTGCCAGCAGCGTAGAGGATGCGACAGGGTATTTTACCGGGGAGCTGTTTTTT. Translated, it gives CASSVEDATGYFTGELFF.

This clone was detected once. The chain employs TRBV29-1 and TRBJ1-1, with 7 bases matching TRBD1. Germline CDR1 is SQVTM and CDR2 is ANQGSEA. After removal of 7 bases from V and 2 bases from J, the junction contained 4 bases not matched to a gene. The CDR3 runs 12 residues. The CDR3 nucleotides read TGCAGCGCTGGAGGGGGCAACACTGAAGCTTTCTTT. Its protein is CSAGGGNTEAFF.

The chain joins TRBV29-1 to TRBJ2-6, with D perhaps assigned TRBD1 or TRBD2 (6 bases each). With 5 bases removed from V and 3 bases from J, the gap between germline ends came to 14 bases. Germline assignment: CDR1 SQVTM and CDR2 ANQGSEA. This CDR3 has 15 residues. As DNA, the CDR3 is TGCAGCGTTACCCCGGGGGCGAGTGGGGCCAACGTCCTGACTTTC. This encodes CSVTPGASGANVLTF.

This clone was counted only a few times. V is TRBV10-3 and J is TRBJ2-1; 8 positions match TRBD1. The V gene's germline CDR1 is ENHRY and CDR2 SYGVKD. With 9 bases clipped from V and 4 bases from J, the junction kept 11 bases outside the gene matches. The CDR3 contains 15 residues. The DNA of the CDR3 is TGTGCCATTCTTCGCGGACAGGGCGTATACAATGAGCAGTTCTTC. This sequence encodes CAILRGQGVYNEQFF.

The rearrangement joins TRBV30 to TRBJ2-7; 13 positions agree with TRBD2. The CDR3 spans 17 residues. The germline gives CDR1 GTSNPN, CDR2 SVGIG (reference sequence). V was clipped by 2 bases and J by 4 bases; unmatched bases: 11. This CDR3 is CAWSPPGLAGDLYEQYF. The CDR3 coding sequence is TGTGCCTGGAGTCCCCCCGGACTAGCGGGGGACCTATACGAGCAGTACTTC.

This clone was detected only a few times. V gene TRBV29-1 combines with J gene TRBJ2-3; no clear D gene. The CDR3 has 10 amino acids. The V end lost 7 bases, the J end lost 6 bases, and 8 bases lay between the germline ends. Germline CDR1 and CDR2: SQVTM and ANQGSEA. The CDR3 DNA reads TGCAGCGGGCAAAGGGATACGCAGTATTTT. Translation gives CSGQRDTQYF.

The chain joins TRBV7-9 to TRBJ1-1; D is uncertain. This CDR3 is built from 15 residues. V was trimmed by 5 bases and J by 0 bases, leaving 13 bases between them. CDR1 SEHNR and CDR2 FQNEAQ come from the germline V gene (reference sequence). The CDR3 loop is CASSPKGQMNTEAFF. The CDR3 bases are TGTGCCAGCAGCCCCAAGGGTCAGATGAACACTGAAGCTTTCTTT.

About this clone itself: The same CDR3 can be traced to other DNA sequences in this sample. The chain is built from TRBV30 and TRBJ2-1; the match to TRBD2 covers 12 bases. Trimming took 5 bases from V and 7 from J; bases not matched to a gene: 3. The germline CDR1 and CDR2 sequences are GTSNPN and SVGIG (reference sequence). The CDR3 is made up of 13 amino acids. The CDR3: CAWRLAGVNEQFF. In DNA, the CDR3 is TGTGCCTGGCGACTAGCGGGGGTTAATGAGCAGTTCTTC.

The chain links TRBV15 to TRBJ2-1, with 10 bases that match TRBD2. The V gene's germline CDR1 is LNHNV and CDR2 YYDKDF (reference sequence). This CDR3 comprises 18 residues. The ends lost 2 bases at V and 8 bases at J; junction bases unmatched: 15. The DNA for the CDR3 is TGTGCCACCAGCAGAACCACAGTAGCGGGAGGTGTTGGGCATGAGCAGTTCTTC. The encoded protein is CATSRTTVAGGVGHEQFF.

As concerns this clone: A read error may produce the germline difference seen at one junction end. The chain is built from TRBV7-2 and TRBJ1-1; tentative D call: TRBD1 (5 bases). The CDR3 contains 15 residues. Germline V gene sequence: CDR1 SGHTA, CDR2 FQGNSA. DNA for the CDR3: TGTGCCAGCAGCCTAGCGCAGGGACGGGACACTGAAGCTTTCTTT. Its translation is CASSLAQGRDTEAFF.

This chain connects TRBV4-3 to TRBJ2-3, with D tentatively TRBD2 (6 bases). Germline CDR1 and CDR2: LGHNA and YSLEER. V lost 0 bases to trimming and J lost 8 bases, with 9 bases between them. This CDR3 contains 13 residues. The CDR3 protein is CASSQDGRGTQYF. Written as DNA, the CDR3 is TGCGCCAGCAGCCAAGATGGGCGGGGTACGCAGTATTTT.

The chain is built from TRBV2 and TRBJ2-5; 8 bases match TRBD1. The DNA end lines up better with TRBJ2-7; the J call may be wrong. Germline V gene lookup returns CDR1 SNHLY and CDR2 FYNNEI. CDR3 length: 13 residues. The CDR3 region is CASSEGTGYEQYF. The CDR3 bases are TGTGCCAGCAGTGAGGGGACAGGCTACGAGCAGTACTTC.

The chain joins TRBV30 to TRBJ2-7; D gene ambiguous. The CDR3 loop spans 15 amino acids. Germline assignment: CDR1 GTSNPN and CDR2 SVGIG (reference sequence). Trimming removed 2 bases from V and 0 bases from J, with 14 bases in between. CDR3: CAWSSWRSNSYEQYF. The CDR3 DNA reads TGTGCCTGGAGTAGCTGGAGATCCAACTCCTACGAGCAGTACTTC.

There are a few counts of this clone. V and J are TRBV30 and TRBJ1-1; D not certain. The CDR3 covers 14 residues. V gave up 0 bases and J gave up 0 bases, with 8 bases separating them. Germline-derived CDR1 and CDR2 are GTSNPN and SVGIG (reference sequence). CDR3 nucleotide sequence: TGTGCCTGGAGTGTGTATCCTTTGAACACTGAAGCTTTCTTT. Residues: CAWSVYPLNTEAFF.

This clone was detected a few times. The CDR3 coding sequence is TGTGCCAGCAGCTTGGCAGGCGGCTGGTCCGGGGAGCTGTTTTTT. It encodes CASSLAGGWSGELFF. The gene calls are TRBV7-9 and TRBJ2-2, with unresolved D. The V end lost 3 bases, the J end lost 6 bases, and 14 bases lay between the germline ends. This CDR3 region has 15 residues. Germline values: CDR1 SEHNR, CDR2 FQNEAQ (reference sequence).

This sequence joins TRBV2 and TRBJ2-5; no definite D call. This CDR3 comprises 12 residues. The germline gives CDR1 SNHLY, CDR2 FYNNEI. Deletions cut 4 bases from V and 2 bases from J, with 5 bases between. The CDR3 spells CASSGMQETQYF. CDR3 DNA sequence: TGTGCCAGCAGTGGGATGCAAGAGACCCAGTACTTC. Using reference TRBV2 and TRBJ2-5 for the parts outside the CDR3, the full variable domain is EPEVTQTPSHQVTQMGQEVILRCVPISNHLYFYWYRQILGQKVEFLVSFYNNEISEKSEIFDDQFSVERPDGSNFTLKIRSTKLEDSAMYFCASSGMQETQYFGPGTRLLVL.

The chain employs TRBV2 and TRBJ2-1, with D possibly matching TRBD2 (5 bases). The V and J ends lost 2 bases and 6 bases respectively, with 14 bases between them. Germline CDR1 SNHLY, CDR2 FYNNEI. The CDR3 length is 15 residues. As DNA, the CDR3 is TGTGCCAGCAGTGAAAACGAGCCCCGGGGCAATGAGCAGTTCTTC. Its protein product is CASSENEPRGNEQFF.

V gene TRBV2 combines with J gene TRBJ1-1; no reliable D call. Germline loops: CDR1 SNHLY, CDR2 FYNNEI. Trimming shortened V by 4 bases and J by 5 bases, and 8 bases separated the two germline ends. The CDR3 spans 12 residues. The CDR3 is CASSGSGTEAFF. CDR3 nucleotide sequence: TGTGCCAGCAGTGGATCGGGAACTGAAGCTTTCTTT.

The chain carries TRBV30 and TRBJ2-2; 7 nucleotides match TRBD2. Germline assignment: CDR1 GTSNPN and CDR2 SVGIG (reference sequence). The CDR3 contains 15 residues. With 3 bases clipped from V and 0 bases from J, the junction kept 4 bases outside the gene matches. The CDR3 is CAWRLAGSNTGELFF. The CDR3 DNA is TGTGCCTGGAGATTAGCGGGTTCGAACACCGGGGAGCTGTTTTTT.

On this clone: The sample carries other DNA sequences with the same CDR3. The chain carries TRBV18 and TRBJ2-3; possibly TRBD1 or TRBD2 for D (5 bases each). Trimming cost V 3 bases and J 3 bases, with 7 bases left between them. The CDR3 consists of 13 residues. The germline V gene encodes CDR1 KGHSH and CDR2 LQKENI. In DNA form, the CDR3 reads TGTGCCAGCTCACCGAGGGGAACAGATACGCAGTATTTT. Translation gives CASSPRGTDTQYF.